The 28 T cell receptor beta chains listed next were all sequenced from one sample in a study of T cells after posttransplantation cyclophosphamide. The method was immunoSEQ multiplex PCR; TCRdb's version includes in-frame clones alone and lacks a portion of them. The data hold about 20,000 clones, with 80% to 90% observed a single time. Control samples came 1 year after myeloablative marrow transplants with methotrexate plus calcineurin inhibitor. The starting material was PBMCs, obtained 350 to 400 days after allogeneic stem cell transplant with calcineurin inhibitor and methotrexate. All receptors derive from a female patient in her thirties or forties who received an allogeneic stem cell transplant from an unrelated donor, was CMV-positive, and had acute and chronic GVHD. Some T cells may be the graft donor's.

The chain uses TRBV30 and TRBJ2-1; the D gene is possibly TRBD1 (6 bases). In germline, CDR1 is GTSNPN, CDR2 SVGIG (reference sequence). Trimming removed 1 base from V and 5 bases from J, with 15 bases in between. This CDR3 is built from 15 residues. Here the CDR3 DNA reads TGTGCCTGGAGTGATTTGGGCAGGGGAAACAATGAGCAGTTCTTC. This codes for CAWSDLGRGNNEQFF. Combining the CDR3 with reference TRBV30 and TRBJ2-1 gives the whole variable domain SQTIHQWPATLVQPVGSPLSLECTVEGTSNPNLYWYRQAAGRGLQLLFYSVGIGQISSEVPQNLSASRPQDRQFILSSKKLLLSDSGFYLCAWSDLGRGNNEQFFGPGTRLTVL.

This rearrangement joins TRBV7-8 to TRBJ2-2, with 9 positions matching TRBD2. The trim removed 7 bases at V and 5 bases at J, leaving 11 bases unmatched. The germline CDR1 and CDR2 sequences are SGHVS and FQNEAQ. The CDR3 length is 16 residues. The CDR3 here is CASTSGGGRGTGELFF. CDR3 in DNA: TGTGCCAGCACCTCCGGAGGCGGGAGGGGGACCGGGGAGCTGTTTTTT.

The gene calls are TRBV6-1 and TRBJ2-7, with 7 bases that match TRBD1. The CDR3 runs 14 residues. Looked up from germline, CDR1 is MNHNS and CDR2 is SASEGT. The trim removed 5 bases at V and 2 bases at J, leaving 6 bases unmatched. The CDR3 is CASSFLTGTYEQYF. In DNA, the CDR3 is TGTGCCAGCAGTTTTCTGACAGGGACCTACGAGCAGTACTTC.

The chain is built from TRBV30 and TRBJ2-1; D may be TRBD2 (6 bases). The CDR3 is 14 residues long. Between the trimmed V and J ends, which lost 4 bases and 9 bases, there was a span of 19 bases. Germline loops: CDR1 GTSNPN, CDR2 SVGIG (reference sequence). The CDR3 DNA is TGTGCCTGGACCTCGGGCGGGATTACTGGTGAGCAGTTCTTC. Its translation: CAWTSGGITGEQFF. Full variable domain (missing parts from reference TRBV30 and TRBJ2-1): SQTIHQWPATLVQPVGSPLSLECTVEGTSNPNLYWYRQAAGRGLQLLFYSVGIGQISSEVPQNLSASRPQDRQFILSSKKLLLSDSGFYLCAWTSGGITGEQFFGPGTRLTVL.

The rearrangement links TRBV10-3 to TRBJ1-2; D possibly corresponds to TRBD1 (5 bases). The CDR3 spans 19 residues. Germline V gives CDR1 ENHRY, CDR2 SYGVKD. With 6 bases removed from V and 1 base from J, the gap between germline ends came to 27 bases. CDR3 loop: CAISPGGSKEAEDNYGYTF. The CDR3 DNA reads TGTGCCATCAGCCCGGGGGGGAGCAAGGAAGCCGAGGATAACTATGGCTACACCTTC.

The chain combines TRBV7-9 with TRBJ2-1, with a tentative D call TRBD1 (5 bases). V was cut by 1 base and J by 7 bases, with 11 bases left in between. Looked up from germline, CDR1 is SEHNR and CDR2 is FQNEAQ (reference sequence). This CDR3 is 14 amino acids long. The CDR3 coding sequence is TGTGCCAGCAGCTTAGGATATAAGGGGAATGAGCAGTTCTTC. This gives the protein CASSLGYKGNEQFF.

The V call is TRBV27, the J call TRBJ2-1; 11 bases fit TRBD2. CDR3 length: 18 residues. The V segment lost 5 bases and the J segment 4 bases; nucleotides outside the gene matches: 13. Germline CDR1 and CDR2: MNHEY and SMNVEV (reference sequence). For the CDR3, the DNA is TGTGCCAGCAGTCTGACCCGCGGGACTAGCGGACAGTACAATGAGCAGTTCTTC. It translates to CASSLTRGTSGQYNEQFF.

V and J are TRBV10-3 and TRBJ2-3, with D possibly TRBD2 on 6 matching bases. V was clipped by 6 bases and J by 5 bases, with 12 bases between them. Germline loops: CDR1 ENHRY, CDR2 SYGVKD. The CDR3 consists of 13 residues. The CDR3, as DNA: TGTGCCATCAGACCTAGCGAGCAAGATACGCAGTATTTT. Its protein is CAIRPSEQDTQYF.

The chain joins TRBV2 to TRBJ2-2; tentative D call: TRBD2 (7 bases). V was cut by 10 bases and J by 0 bases, with 15 bases left in between. The germline gives CDR1 SNHLY, CDR2 FYNNEI. This CDR3 comprises 15 residues. The CDR3 DNA sequence: TGTGCCACCAATCCGGGGGGCGCGAACACCGGGGAGCTGTTTTTT. Protein: CATNPGGANTGELFF.

The V and J genes are TRBV7-9 and TRBJ2-3, with TRBD2 matching 8 bases. This CDR3 has 15 residues. Per germline, CDR1 SEHNR and CDR2 FQNEAQ (reference sequence). The junction had 8 bases not matched to a gene; V was cut back by 4 bases and J by 5 bases. For the CDR3, the DNA is TGTGCCAGCAGCTCCGCAGCGGGAGACATAGATACGCAGTATTTT. This gives the protein CASSSAAGDIDTQYF.

The chain recombines TRBV19 with TRBJ1-1; 9 nucleotides agree with TRBD1. V lost 5 bases and J lost 5; bases outside the gene matches: 9. This CDR3 is 15 amino acids long. The germline V gene has CDR1 LNHDA and CDR2 SQIVND (reference sequence). The CDR3 region has the DNA TGTGCCAGTAGTTGGGGGACAGGGTGGGGAACTGAAGCTTTCTTT. It is translated as CASSWGTGWGTEAFF. Full variable domain (outside the CDR3, taken from reference TRBV19 and TRBJ1-1): DGGITQSPKYLFRKEGQNVTLSCEQNLNHDAMYWYRQDPGQGLRLIYYSQIVNDFQKGDIAEGYSVSREKKESFPLTVTSAQKNPTAFYLCASSWGTGWGTEAFFGQGTRLTVV.

This clone appeared once. This chain joins TRBV2 and TRBJ2-7, with D perhaps TRBD2 (5 bases). The V gene lost 5 bases and the J gene lost 5 bases, with 16 bases spanning the gap. This CDR3 spans 14 amino acids. Germline CDR1 SNHLY, CDR2 FYNNEI. CDR3 coding DNA: TGTGCCAGCAGTCCCGGGATTTTTGTCCACGAGCAGTACGTC. This gives the protein CASSPGIFVHEQYV.

The chain uses TRBV12-5 and TRBJ2-1; no firm D call. The germline V gene encodes CDR1 LGHNT and CDR2 FRNRAP. V was shortened by 7 bases and J by 7 bases, with 11 bases between the two germline ends. The CDR3 consists of 12 residues. The CDR3 DNA sequence: TGTGCTAGTGTATCGGGTTGGAATGAGCAGTTCTTC. Its translation: CASVSGWNEQFF.

The rearrangement links TRBV5-1 to TRBJ1-2, with 8 bases lining up with TRBD1. In germline, CDR1 is SGHRS, CDR2 YFSETQ. This CDR3 spans 15 amino acids. V lost 0 bases, J lost 6 bases, and 7 bases stayed unmatched. CDR3 sequence (DNA): TGCGCCAGCAGCTTGGGTCAGGGGGCGGTCAATGGCTACACCTTC. Its protein product is CASSLGQGAVNGYTF.

This chain joins TRBV4-3 and TRBJ2-1; 8 bases agree with TRBD2. The CDR3 totals 19 residues. Germline lookup yields CDR1 LGHNA and CDR2 YSLEER. The V gene end was trimmed by 0 bases and the J gene end by 0 bases; junction bases not matched to a gene: 10. The DNA for the CDR3 is TGCGCCAGCAGCCAAGAACCCCCACTAGCGGCCAGCTCCTACAATGAGCAGTTCTTC. This gives the protein CASSQEPPLAASSYNEQFF.

The CDR3 coding sequence is TGTGCCAGTAGTATCACTAGCGGGAACACCTACGAGCAGTACTTC. Its translation is CASSITSGNTYEQYF. The J gene is TRBJ2-7, the V gene TRBV19; 10 bases line up with TRBD2. Germline CDR1 and CDR2: LNHDA and SQIVND (reference sequence). The CDR3 contains 15 residues. V was clipped by 3 bases and J by 2 bases; unmatched bases: 4. Combining the CDR3 with reference TRBV19 and TRBJ2-7 gives the whole variable domain DGGITQSPKYLFRKEGQNVTLSCEQNLNHDAMYWYRQDPGQGLRLIYYSQIVNDFQKGDIAEGYSVSREKKESFPLTVTSAQKNPTAFYLCASSITSGNTYEQYFGPGTRLTVT.

The chain is built from TRBV6-5 and TRBJ1-1; D is unclear. This CDR3 has 15 residues. CDR1 and CDR2 (germline): MNHEY, SVGAGI. The V end lost 6 bases, the J end lost 4 bases, and 18 bases lay between the germline ends. CDR3 bases: TGTGCCAGCAGCCTGTCGGGAGGCCGGACCACTGAAGCTTTCTTT. It codes for CASSLSGGRTTEAFF.

The chain joins TRBV27 to TRBJ2-1; TRBD2 might be the D (6 bases). The germline CDR1 and CDR2 sequences are MNHEY and SMNVEV (reference sequence). Deletions cut 2 bases from V and 0 bases from J, with 11 bases between. The CDR3 consists of 16 residues. CDR3 nucleotide sequence: TGTGCCAGCAGTTTACCTAGCGAGAGCTCCTACAATGAGCAGTTCTTC. Encoded protein: CASSLPSESSYNEQFF.

The chain recombines TRBV25-1 with TRBJ2-1, with D possibly matching TRBD1 (5 bases). Germline loops: CDR1 MGHDK, CDR2 SYGVNS. Trimming stripped 2 bases from V and 2 bases from J, with 13 bases between. The CDR3 totals 16 residues. This CDR3 reads CASSEVLGPTYNEQFF. Written as DNA, the CDR3 is TGTGCCAGCAGTGAAGTTTTGGGGCCTACCTACAATGAGCAGTTCTTC.

The chain has TRBV6-1 and TRBJ2-7; 11 nucleotides agree with TRBD2. The V segment lost 5 bases and the J segment 6 bases; nucleotides outside the gene matches: 9. This CDR3 spans 15 amino acids. Germline V gene lookup returns CDR1 MNHNS and CDR2 SASEGT. The CDR3 here is CASSPTASGRSEQYV. DNA for the CDR3: TGTGCCAGCAGTCCGACTGCTAGCGGGAGGTCCGAGCAGTACGTC.

V usage is TRBV2 and J usage is TRBJ1-2; D gene ambiguous. V lost 1 base to trimming and J lost 6 bases, with 12 bases between them. This CDR3 is built from 14 residues. Germline V gene sequence: CDR1 SNHLY, CDR2 FYNNEI. CDR3 in amino acids: CASSEEEGSDGYTF. The CDR3 region has the DNA TGTGCCAGCAGTGAAGAGGAGGGCTCGGATGGCTACACCTTC.

The V call is TRBV4-1, the J call TRBJ2-1; the D is unclear. The CDR3 is made up of 12 amino acids. Looked up from germline, CDR1 is MGHRA and CDR2 is YSYEKL. Between the trimmed V and J ends, which lost 5 bases and 2 bases, there was a span of 4 bases. CDR3 bases: TGCGCCAGCAGCGCGACCTACAATGAGCAGTTCTTC. This encodes CASSATYNEQFF.

This sequence joins TRBV6-1 and TRBJ2-1; the match to TRBD1 covers 7 bases. With 6 bases clipped from V and 0 bases from J, the junction kept 5 bases outside the gene matches. CDR1 and CDR2 from the germline V gene are MNHNS and SASEGT. This CDR3 is 15 amino acids long. The CDR3 is CASRGDRFSYNEQFF. CDR3 sequence (DNA): TGTGCCAGCAGGGGGGACAGATTCTCCTACAATGAGCAGTTCTTC.

This rearrangement joins TRBV29-1 to TRBJ2-1; the D gene is possibly TRBD2 (6 bases). With 5 bases removed from V and 2 bases from J, the gap between germline ends came to 16 bases. This CDR3 spans 15 amino acids. Germline V CDR1 and CDR2: SQVTM, ANQGSEA. The CDR3 loop is CSVLRRLATYNEQFF. CDR3 bases: TGCAGCGTTTTAAGACGGCTAGCGACCTACAATGAGCAGTTCTTC.

The V call is TRBV27, the J call TRBJ1-5, with TRBD1 matching 9 bases. CDR1 and CDR2 from the germline V gene are MNHEY and SMNVEV (reference sequence). The CDR3 totals 19 residues. Trimming at V came to 2 bases and at J to 5 bases, leaving 16 bases not matched to a gene. In DNA, the CDR3 is TGTGCCAGCAGTTTACCCGGACAGGGGACCCTCTTGGGGGATCAGCCCCAGCATTTT. Translated: CASSLPGQGTLLGDQPQHF.

This clone was picked up a small number of times. The V call is TRBV15, the J call TRBJ1-5, with TRBD1 as a possible D gene (6 bases). Per germline, CDR1 LNHNV and CDR2 YYDKDF (reference sequence). V was clipped by 2 bases and J by 6 bases, with 11 bases between them. The CDR3 is made up of 14 amino acids. The CDR3 nucleotides read TGTGCCACCAGCAGATACAGGGATAGTCAGCCCCAGCATTTT. Its protein product is CATSRYRDSQPQHF.

This chain links TRBV9 with TRBJ2-3, with TRBD2 matching over 8 bases. Trimming removed 2 bases from V and 4 bases from J; junction bases left unmatched: 9. Germline lookup yields CDR1 SGDLS and CDR2 YYNGEE. The length of the CDR3 is 16 residues. This CDR3 is CASSVRLAGPPDTQYF. CDR3 nucleotide sequence: TGTGCCAGCAGCGTCCGGTTAGCGGGACCCCCAGATACGCAGTATTTT.

The chain has TRBV7-6 and TRBJ1-6; 9 nucleotides match TRBD1. V gave up 2 bases and J gave up 6 bases; unmatched junction bases: 5. Germline CDR1 SGHVS, CDR2 FNYEAQ. The CDR3 contains 16 residues. The CDR3 sequence is CASSLRGTGINSPLHF. The CDR3 DNA reads TGTGCCAGCAGCTTAAGGGGGACAGGGATTAATTCACCCCTCCACTTT. Supplemented by reference TRBV7-6 and TRBJ1-6, the full variable domain reads GAGVSQSPRYKVTKRGQDVALRCDPISGHVSLYWYRQALGQGPEFLTYFNYEAQQDKSGLPNDRFSAERPEGSISTLTIQRTEQRDSAMYRCASSLRGTGINSPLHFGNGTRLTVT.